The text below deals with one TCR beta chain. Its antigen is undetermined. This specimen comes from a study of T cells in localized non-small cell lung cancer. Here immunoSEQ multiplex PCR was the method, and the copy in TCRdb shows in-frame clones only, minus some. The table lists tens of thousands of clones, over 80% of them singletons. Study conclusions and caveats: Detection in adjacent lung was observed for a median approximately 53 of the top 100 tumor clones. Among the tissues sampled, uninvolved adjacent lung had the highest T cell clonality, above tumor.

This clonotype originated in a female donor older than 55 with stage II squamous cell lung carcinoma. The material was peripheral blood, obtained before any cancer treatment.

CDR3 sequence: CASSAGTGVGELFF. The CDR3 bases are TGTGCCAGTAGTGCTGGGACAGGTGTGGGGGAGCTGTTTTTT. The rearrangement links TRBV19 to TRBJ2-2, with 8 nucleotides matching TRBD1. The V gene end was trimmed by 5 bases and the J gene end by 8 bases; junction bases not matched to a gene: 7. The germline CDR1 and CDR2 sequences are LNHDA and SQIVND (reference sequence). The CDR3 spans 14 residues. The entire variable domain, with the rest obtained from reference TRBV19 and TRBJ2-2, is as follows: DGGITQSPKYLFRKEGQNVTLSCEQNLNHDAMYWYRQDPGQGLRLIYYSQIVNDFQKGDIAEGYSVSREKKESFPLTVTSAQKNPTAFYLCASSAGTGVGELFFGEGSRLTVL.